What follows describes a single TCR beta chain. Sequencing used immunoSEQ multiplex PCR; TCRdb keeps in-frame clones, though not all of them. The repertoire holds tens of thousands of clones, roughly nine tenths seen once, with more than 3% in the top ten. The sample is drawn from a study of blood T cell repertoires in COVID-19. Overall study: The analysed material was cDNA or gDNA that came from T cells, B-cell-depleted T cells, or PBMCs.

The source material was peripheral blood. This clonotype originated in a woman between 45 and 60 years old with COVID-19, enrolled during active disease.

The CDR3: CASSQTGGPQYF. The CDR3 coding sequence is TGTGCCAGCAGCCAAACAGGGGGCCCGCAGTATTTT. J is TRBJ2-3 and V is TRBV6-6; 9 bases map to TRBD1. Germline V gene data show CDR1 as MNHNY and CDR2 as SVGAGI (reference sequence). V was pared by 6 bases and J by 10 bases, with 5 bases of the junction left unmatched. There are 12 residues in the CDR3.